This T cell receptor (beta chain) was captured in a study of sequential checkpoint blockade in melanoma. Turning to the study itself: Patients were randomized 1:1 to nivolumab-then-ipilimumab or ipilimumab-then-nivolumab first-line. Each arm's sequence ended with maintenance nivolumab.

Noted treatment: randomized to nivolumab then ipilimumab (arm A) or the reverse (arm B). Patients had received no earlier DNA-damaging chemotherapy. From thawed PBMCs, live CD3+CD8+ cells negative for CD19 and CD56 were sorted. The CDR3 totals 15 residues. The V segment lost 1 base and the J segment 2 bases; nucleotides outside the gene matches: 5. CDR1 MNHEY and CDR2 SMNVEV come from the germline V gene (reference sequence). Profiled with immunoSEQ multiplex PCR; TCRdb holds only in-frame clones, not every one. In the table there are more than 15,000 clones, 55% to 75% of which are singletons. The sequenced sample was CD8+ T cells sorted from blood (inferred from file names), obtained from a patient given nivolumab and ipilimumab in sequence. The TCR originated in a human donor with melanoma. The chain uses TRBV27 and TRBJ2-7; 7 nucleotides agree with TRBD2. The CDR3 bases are TGTGCCAGCAGTTTATGGGGGGGGATTCCCTACGAGCAGTACTTC. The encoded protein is CASSLWGGIPYEQYF.